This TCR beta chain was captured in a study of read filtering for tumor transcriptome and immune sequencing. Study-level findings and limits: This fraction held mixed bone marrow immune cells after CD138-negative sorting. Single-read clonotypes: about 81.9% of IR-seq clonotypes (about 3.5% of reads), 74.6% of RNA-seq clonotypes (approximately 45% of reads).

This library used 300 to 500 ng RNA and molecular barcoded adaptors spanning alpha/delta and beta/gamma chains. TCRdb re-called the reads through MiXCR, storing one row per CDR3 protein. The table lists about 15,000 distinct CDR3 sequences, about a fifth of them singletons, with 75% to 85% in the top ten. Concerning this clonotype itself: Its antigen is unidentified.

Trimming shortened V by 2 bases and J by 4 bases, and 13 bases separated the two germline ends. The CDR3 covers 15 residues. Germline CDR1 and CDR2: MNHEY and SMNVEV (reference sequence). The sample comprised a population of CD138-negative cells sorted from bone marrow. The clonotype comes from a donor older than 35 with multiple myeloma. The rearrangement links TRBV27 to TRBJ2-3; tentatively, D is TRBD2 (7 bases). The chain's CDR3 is CASSLGGGVADTQYF. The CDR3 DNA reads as TGTGCCAGCAGTTTAGGCGGGGGCGTGGCAGATACGCAGTATTTT.